This T cell receptor beta chain appears in the sequencing data of a study of sequential checkpoint blockade in melanoma. About the research overall: Randomization was 1:1 between first-line nivolumab→ipilimumab and ipilimumab→nivolumab. TCRβ was sequenced from DNA of approximately 92 pretreatment tumors. After nivolumab or ipilimumab alone, some 22 patients had week-13 rebiopsies.

The table came from immunoSEQ multiplex PCR; TCRdb's copy has only in-frame clones and leaves some out. The table records 1,000 or so clones, roughly 20% of them present only once. The treatment is: randomized to nivolumab then ipilimumab (arm A) or the reverse (arm B). This clone is classed as medium-sized. The CDR3 has 15 amino acids. V gave up 4 bases and J gave up 5 bases; unmatched junction bases: 7. CDR1 is SGHNT and CDR2 is YENEEA in the germline V gene. V gene TRBV11-3 combines with J gene TRBJ2-5, with 10 bases lining up with TRBD1. Source: tumor tissue (inferred from file names), taken from a patient given nivolumab and ipilimumab in sequence. This TCR was recovered from a human donor with melanoma. DNA for the CDR3: TGTGCCAGCAGCTGGGACAGGGGAGGTCGGGAGACCCAGTACTTC. This encodes CASSWDRGGRETQYF.